The entry that follows covers one TCR beta chain sequence. This clonotype was found a few times. No cognate antigen has been identified for it. No per-base quality is available; no much larger clone lies one base away. The data derive from a study of T-cell reconstitution after alpha-beta-depleted transplantation in children (dated by TCRdb to the mid-2010s). Concerning the study at large: T-cell immune reconstitution after TCRalphabeta/CD19-depleted allogeneic hematopoietic cell transplantation in children was quantitatively tracked in the study by means of TCR repertoire profiling. Overall results and qualifications from the work: The apparently early recovery of alphabetaT-cell counts about two months after transplant reportedly depended on only several hundred rapidly expanded clones that came from non-depleted graft cells. In some patients, high TCRbeta diversity at day 60 was attributed to recipient T cells and intrathymic progenitors that had survived conditioning. Over subsequent months, a decline in hyperexpanded clone frequencies was noted, and after one year, T-cell counts and TCRbeta diversity were mostly ascribed to newly produced T cells.

The germline V gene sets CDR1 to SQVTM and CDR2 to ANQGSEA. The cysteine opens and the phenylalanine closes a CDR3 of 14 amino acids. The read is trimmed to its CDR3 DNA, 42 bases read in frame from base 1. The V end gives up 7 bases and the J end 6 bases, leaving 7 bases in the junction not matched to a gene. Receptors were amplified or captured by PCR. TCRdb shows the sequencer as Illumina HiSeq 2500. To normalize quantification of the TCRbeta repertoire, the TCR libraries were built with molecular barcoding that relied on unique molecular identifiers. Starting from the raw public reads, TCRdb applied fastp trimming at Q25, assembled clones with MiXCR and retained in-frame beta chains. Each record represents a unique CDR3 protein, reported with the most common genes and DNA among its rows. Across this sample there are fewer than 700,000 distinct CDR3 sequences, with roughly 13% seen only once. 2.2% of the sample is held by the ten biggest clonotypes.

The sample's treatment or condition, from its label and the paper: allogeneic hematopoietic cell transplantation with graft depleted of TCRalphabeta T cells and CD19 B cells. Transplant recipients were children who received TCRalphabeta/CD19-depleted allogeneic hematopoietic cell grafts. The sample was PBMCs, mostly from graft donor cells, taken 360 days after TCRalphabeta/CD19-depleted stem cell transplant. Recombination connected TRBV29-1 to TRBJ2-2; 11 middle bases align to TRBD2. The origin of this receptor is a male patient aged 5 to 17 who had a stem cell transplant for acute myeloid leukemia, so the T cells may come from the graft donor. The CDR3 protein is CSGLLAGVSGELFF. The DNA sequence is TGCAGCGGTCTACTAGCGGGAGTATCCGGGGAGCTGTTTTTT.